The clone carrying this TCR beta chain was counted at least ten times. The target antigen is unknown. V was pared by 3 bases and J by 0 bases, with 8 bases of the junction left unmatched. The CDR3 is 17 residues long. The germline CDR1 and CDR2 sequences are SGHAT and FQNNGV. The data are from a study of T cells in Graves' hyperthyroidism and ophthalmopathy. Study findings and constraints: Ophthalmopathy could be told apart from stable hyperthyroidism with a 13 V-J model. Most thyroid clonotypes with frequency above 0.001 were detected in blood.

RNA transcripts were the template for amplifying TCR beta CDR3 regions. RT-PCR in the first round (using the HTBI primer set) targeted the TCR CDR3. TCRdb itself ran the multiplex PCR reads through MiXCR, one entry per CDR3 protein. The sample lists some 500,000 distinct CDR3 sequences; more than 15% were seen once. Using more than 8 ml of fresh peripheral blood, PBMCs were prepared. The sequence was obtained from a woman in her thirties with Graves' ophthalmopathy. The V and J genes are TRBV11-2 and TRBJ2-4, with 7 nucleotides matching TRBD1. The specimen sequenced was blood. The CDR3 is CASSFATGPIAKNIQYF. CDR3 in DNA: TGTGCCAGCAGCTTCGCGACAGGGCCTATAGCCAAAAACATTCAGTACTTC.